This TCR beta chain was profiled in a study of cytomegalovirus exposure and HLA in healthy donors. About the study: Assignment to the Caucasian-associated ancestry cluster applied to 75% to 85% of the 350 to 500 genotyped donors. Overall study results and limits: Most TCR sequences were seen very rarely across donors, but some public TCRs occurred in many. It was 150 to 200 TCR beta chains that were listed as cytomegalovirus-associated. HLA restriction was apparent for most CMV-associated TCR beta chains in a later analysis.

The PCR used 60 Vbeta and 13 Jbeta primers. Using immunoSEQ multiplex PCR, the repertoire was profiled, and TCRdb retains in-frame clones only, with some absent. Of 75,000 to 95,000 clones listed, 50% to 75% were seen once; the top ten hold about 3.9%. Remarks on this clone: Its antigen is as yet unknown.

The V gene end was trimmed by 4 bases and the J gene end by 7 bases; junction bases not matched to a gene: 7. Germline values: CDR1 SNHLY, CDR2 FYNNEI. There are 14 residues in the CDR3. This rearrangement joins TRBV2 to TRBJ1-5; 7 nucleotides match TRBD1. The clonotype comes from a man aged 25 to 40 in good health and CMV-seronegative. The sequenced sample consisted of PBMCs. As DNA, the CDR3 is TGTGCCAGCAGTGTTCCCACAGGGGACCAGCCCCAGCATTTT. This encodes CASSVPTGDQPQHF.